These 4 T cell receptor beta chains originate from one sample sequenced in a study of Ad26.COV2.S vaccination and SARS-CoV-2 variants. Assay: immunoSEQ multiplex PCR; the TCRdb copy retains only in-frame clones and omits some. Seen here are hundreds of thousands of clones, more than 80% observed once, and the top ten hold over 1.3%. Treatment given: some 20 received Ad26.COV2.S at low or high dose, single or two shots; five or six received placebo; per-sample allocation not given. Each sample was drawn 63 days after the first injection (of vaccine or placebo). The sequencing used peripheral blood, collected in a trial of Ad26.COV2.S vaccine versus placebo. All receptors come from a person between 18 and 60 years old who received the Ad26.COV2.S COVID-19 vaccine or a placebo.

V usage is TRBV23-1 and J usage is TRBJ2-7; 9 bases agree with TRBD1. TRBV23-1 is an ORF, with its function uncertain. The CDR3 covers 15 residues. V was pared by 0 bases and J by 2 bases, with 2 bases of the junction left unmatched. The CDR3 protein is CASSQSGDRAYEQYF. Here the CDR3 DNA reads TGCGCCAGCAGTCAATCCGGGGACAGGGCCTACGAGCAGTACTTC.

The chain recombines TRBV30 with TRBJ1-3; D gene uncertain. The V gene's germline CDR1 is GTSNPN and CDR2 SVGIG (reference sequence). The V gene lost 0 bases and the J gene lost 0 bases, with 15 bases spanning the gap. The CDR3 has 17 residues. This chain's CDR3 is CAWSVRLTKSSGNTIYF. The DNA for the CDR3 is TGTGCCTGGAGTGTACGTCTCACAAAAAGCTCTGGAAACACCATATATTTT.

This chain joins TRBV5-1 and TRBJ2-1, with 7 positions matching TRBD2. The length of the CDR3 is 15 residues. CDR1 is SGHRS and CDR2 is YFSETQ in the germline V gene. V lost 1 base and J lost 6; bases outside the gene matches: 7. CDR3 region: CASSLMGEGLNEQFF. In DNA form, the CDR3 reads TGCGCCAGCAGCTTGATGGGGGAGGGCCTCAATGAGCAGTTCTTC. The whole variable domain, remainder taken from reference TRBV5-1 and TRBJ2-1, is KAGVTQTPRYLIKTRGQQVTLSCSPISGHRSVSWYQQTPGQGLQFLFEYFSETQRNKGNFPGRFSGRQFSNSRSEMNVSTLELGDSALYLCASSLMGEGLNEQFFGPGTRLTVL.

The V gene is TRBV6-5, the J gene TRBJ1-2; D unclear. V was shortened by 7 bases and J by 8 bases, with 11 bases between the two germline ends. Germline V gene lookup returns CDR1 MNHEY and CDR2 SVGAGI. This CDR3 has 11 amino acids. This chain's CDR3 is CASNWGGGYTF. The CDR3, as DNA: TGTGCCAGCAATTGGGGAGGAGGCTACACCTTC.